The next 5 T cell receptor beta chains were all read from a single sample in a study of T cells in Graves' hyperthyroidism and ophthalmopathy. Amplification of TCR beta CDR3 regions was performed using RNA transcripts as template. First-round RT-PCR of the TCR CDR3 relied on the HTBI primer set. TCRdb fed the multiplex PCR reads into MiXCR, producing one record per CDR3 protein. The sample includes some 350,000 distinct CDR3 sequences, about 16% of them seen just once. Sequenced material: blood. The receptors were gathered from a woman aged 55 to 70 with Graves' ophthalmopathy.

This clonotype has just one count. This chain connects TRBV7-9 to TRBJ2-2; D could derive from TRBD1 or TRBD2 (5 bases each). Trimming left V 5 bases short and J 6 bases short, with 13 bases between. The CDR3 consists of 14 residues. Per germline, CDR1 SEHNR and CDR2 FQNEAQ (reference sequence). This CDR3 is CASSEGWRSGELFF. The CDR3 nucleotides are TGTGCCAGCAGCGAGGGGTGGCGCTCCGGGGAGCTGTTTTTT.

In the case of this clonotype: Possible read error: a much larger clone is one base away. The J gene is TRBJ2-1, the V gene TRBV30; 8 bases align to TRBD2. CDR3 length: 13 amino acids. Germline V gene sequence: CDR1 GTSNPN, CDR2 SVGIG (reference sequence). The CDR3: CARSDGRDNEQFF. As DNA, the CDR3 is TGTGCCCGGAGTGACGGGAGGGACAATGAGCAGTTCTTC.

The V and J genes are TRBV13 and TRBJ2-7, with 10 positions matching TRBD1. CDR1 and CDR2 (germline): PRHDT, FYEKMQ (reference sequence). Unmatched junction bases numbered 8, after V lost 6 bases and J lost 3 bases. There are 15 residues in the CDR3. The CDR3 sequence: CASSGDRGPFYEQYF. CDR3 DNA: TGTGCCAGCAGTGGCGACAGGGGGCCCTTCTACGAGCAGTACTTC.

This clonotype was counted only a few times. The chain joins TRBV12-3 or TRBV12-4 to TRBJ2-3, with D possibly being TRBD2 (6 bases). Deletions cut 6 bases from V and 0 bases from J, with 16 bases between. CDR3 length: 16 residues. The CDR3 DNA sequence: TGTGCCAGCAGGACTCGAGCGGGTACTAGCACAGATACGCAGTATTTT. Residues: CASRTRAGTSTDTQYF.

This clonotype has only a few counts. A much larger clone differs by one base, so this may be a read error. CDR3 in amino acids: CSTRPAAASYEQYF. In nucleotides, the CDR3 is TGCAGTACTAGACCAGCCGCGGCTTCTTACGAGCAGTACTTC. The rearrangement joins TRBV20-1 to TRBJ2-7, with a possible D match to TRBD2 (5 bases). Per the germline V gene, CDR1 is DFQATT and CDR2 is SNEGSKA (reference sequence). This CDR3 spans 14 amino acids.